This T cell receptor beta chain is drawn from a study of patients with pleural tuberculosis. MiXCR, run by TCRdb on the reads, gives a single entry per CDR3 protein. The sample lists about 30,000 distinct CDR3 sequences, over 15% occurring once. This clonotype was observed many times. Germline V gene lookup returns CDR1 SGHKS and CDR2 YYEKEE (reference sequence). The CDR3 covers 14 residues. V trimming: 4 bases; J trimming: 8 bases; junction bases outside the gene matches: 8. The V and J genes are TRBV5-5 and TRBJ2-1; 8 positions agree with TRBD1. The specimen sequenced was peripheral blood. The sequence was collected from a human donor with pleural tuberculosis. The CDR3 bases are TGTGCCAGCAGCCGCGGACAGGGCTTCGATGAGCAGTTCTTC. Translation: CASSRGQGFDEQFF.